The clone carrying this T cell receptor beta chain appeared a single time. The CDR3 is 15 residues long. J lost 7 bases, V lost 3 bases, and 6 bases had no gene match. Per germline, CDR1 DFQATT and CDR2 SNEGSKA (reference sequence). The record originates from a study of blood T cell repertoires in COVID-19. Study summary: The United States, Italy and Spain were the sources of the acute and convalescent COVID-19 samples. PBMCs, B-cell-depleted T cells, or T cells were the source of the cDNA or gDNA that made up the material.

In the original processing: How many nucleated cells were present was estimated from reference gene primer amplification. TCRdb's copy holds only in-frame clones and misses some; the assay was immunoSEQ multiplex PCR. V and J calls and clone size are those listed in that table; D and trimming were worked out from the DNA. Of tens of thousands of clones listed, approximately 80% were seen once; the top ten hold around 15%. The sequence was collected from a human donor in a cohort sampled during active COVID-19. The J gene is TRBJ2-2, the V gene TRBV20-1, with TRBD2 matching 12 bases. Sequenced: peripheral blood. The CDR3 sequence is CSASSSGRAFGELFF. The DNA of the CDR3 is TGCAGTGCTAGTTCTAGCGGGAGGGCCTTCGGGGAGCTGTTTTTT.